This T cell receptor beta chain was documented in a study of OX40 agonist ivuxolimab in advanced cancers. Study-wide background: Hepatocellular carcinoma, melanoma, renal cell or head and neck cancer was diagnosed in the dose-escalation patients. Prior checkpoint blockade (anti-PD-1, anti-PD-L1 or anti-CTLA-4) was permitted; 35% to 50% had it.

Overall study findings and caveats: Expanded clones belonging to CD8+ T cells outnumbered, on average, those of CD4+.

Germline CDR1 reads KGHSH; CDR2 reads LQKENI. The CDR3 has 16 amino acids. V gave up 0 bases and J gave up 5 bases, with 17 bases separating them. Autoimmune disease history or systemic immunosuppression led to patients being barred. As for this clone: As yet, its antigen is unknown.

Assay: immunoSEQ multiplex PCR; the TCRdb copy retains only in-frame clones and omits some. This sample has 30,000 or so clones, with more than 70% found just once. This clonotype was obtained from an adult with an advanced solid tumor such as melanoma, head and neck, liver or kidney cancer. J is TRBJ2-7 and V is TRBV18; tentatively, D is TRBD1 (5 bases). Sequenced material: CD4+ or CD8+ T cells sorted from blood, taken in a trial of the OX40 agonist ivuxolimab. The CDR3 protein is CASSPPDRVDPHEQYF. Here the CDR3 DNA reads TGTGCCAGCTCACCACCCGACAGAGTGGATCCCCACGAGCAGTACTTC.